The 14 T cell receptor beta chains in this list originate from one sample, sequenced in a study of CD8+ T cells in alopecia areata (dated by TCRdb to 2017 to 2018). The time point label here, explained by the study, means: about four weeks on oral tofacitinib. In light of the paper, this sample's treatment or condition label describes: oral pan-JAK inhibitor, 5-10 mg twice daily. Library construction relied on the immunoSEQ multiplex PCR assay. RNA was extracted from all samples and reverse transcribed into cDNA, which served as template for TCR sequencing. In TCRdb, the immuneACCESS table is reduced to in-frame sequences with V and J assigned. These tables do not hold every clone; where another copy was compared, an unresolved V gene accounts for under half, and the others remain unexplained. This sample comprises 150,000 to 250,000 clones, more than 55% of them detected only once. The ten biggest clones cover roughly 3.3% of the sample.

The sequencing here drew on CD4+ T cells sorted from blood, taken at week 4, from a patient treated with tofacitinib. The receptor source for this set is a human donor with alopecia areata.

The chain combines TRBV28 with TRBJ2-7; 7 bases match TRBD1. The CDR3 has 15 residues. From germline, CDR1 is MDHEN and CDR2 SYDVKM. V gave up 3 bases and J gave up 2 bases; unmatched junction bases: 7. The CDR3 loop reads CASSLPGTVAYEQYF. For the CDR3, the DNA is TGTGCCAGCAGTTTGCCCGGGACAGTGGCCTACGAGCAGTACTTC.

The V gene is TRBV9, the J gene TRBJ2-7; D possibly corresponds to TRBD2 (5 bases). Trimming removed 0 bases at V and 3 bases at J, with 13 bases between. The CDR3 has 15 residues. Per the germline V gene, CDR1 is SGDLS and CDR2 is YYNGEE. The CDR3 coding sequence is TGTGCCAGCAGCGTAGGAACTAGACGGGACTACGAGCAGTACTTC. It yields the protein CASSVGTRRDYEQYF.

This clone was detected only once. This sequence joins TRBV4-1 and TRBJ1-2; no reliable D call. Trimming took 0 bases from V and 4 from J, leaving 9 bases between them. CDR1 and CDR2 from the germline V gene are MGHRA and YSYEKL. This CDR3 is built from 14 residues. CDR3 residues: CASSQDWAFYGYTF. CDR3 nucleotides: TGCGCCAGCAGCCAAGATTGGGCTTTCTATGGCTACACCTTC.

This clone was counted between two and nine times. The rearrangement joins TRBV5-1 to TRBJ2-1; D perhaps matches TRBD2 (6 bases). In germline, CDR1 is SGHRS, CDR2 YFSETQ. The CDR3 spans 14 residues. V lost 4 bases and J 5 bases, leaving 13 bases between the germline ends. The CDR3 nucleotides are TGCGCCAGCAGCCGGGGCGGGGCCCACAATGAGCAGTTCTTC. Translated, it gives CASSRGGAHNEQFF.

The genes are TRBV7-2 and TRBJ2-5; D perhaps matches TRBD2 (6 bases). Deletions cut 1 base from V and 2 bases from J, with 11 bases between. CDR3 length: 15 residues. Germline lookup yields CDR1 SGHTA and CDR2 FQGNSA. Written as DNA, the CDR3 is TGTGCCAGCAGCTTAGGATTAGCGGCACAAGAGACCCAGTACTTC. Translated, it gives CASSLGLAAQETQYF.

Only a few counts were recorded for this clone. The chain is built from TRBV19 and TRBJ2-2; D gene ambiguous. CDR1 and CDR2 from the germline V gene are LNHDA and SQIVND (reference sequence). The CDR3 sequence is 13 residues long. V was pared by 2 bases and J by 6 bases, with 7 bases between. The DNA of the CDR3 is TGTGCCAGTAGTATACTCTCACCCGGGGAGCTGTTTTTT. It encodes CASSILSPGELFF.

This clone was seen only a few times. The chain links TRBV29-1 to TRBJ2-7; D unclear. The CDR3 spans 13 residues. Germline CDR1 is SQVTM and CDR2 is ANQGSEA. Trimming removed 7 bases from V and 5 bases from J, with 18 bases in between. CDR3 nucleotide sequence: TGCAGCGACCCACCCCTGGAATCGGACGAGCAGTACTTC. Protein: CSDPPLESDEQYF.

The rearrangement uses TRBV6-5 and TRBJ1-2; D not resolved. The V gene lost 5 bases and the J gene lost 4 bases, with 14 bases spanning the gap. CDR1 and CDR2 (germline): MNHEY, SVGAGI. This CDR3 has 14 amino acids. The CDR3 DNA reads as TGTGCCAGCAGTCCTCCTGGGGTTGGCTATGGCTACACCTTC. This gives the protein CASSPPGVGYGYTF.

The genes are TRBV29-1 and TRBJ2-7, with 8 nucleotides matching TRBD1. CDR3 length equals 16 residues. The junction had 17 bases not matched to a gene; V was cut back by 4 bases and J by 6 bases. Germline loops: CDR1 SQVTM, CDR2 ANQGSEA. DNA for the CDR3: TGCAGCGTTGGAAGGGAGGCAGGGGGCAATAAAGGCGAGCAGTACTTC. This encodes CSVGREAGGNKGEQYF.

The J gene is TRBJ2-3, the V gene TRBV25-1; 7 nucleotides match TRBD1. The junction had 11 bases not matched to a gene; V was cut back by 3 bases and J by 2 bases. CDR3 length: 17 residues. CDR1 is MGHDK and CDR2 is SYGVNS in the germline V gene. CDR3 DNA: TGTGCCAGCAGTGACAGGGGAACAGGGGTTATCACAGATACGCAGTATTTT. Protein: CASSDRGTGVITDTQYF.

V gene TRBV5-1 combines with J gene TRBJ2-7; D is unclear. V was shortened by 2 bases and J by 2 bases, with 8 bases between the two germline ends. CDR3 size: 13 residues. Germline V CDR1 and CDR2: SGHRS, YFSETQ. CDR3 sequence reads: CASSFTVTYEQYF. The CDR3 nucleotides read TGCGCCAGCAGCTTTACAGTTACCTACGAGCAGTACTTC.

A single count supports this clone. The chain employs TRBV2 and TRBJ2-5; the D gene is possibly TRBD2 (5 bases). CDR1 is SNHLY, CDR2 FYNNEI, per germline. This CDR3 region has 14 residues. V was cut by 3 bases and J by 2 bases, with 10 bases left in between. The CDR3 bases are TGTGCCAGCAGTGATGTCGGGGTACAAGAGACCCAGTACTTC. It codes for CASSDVGVQETQYF.

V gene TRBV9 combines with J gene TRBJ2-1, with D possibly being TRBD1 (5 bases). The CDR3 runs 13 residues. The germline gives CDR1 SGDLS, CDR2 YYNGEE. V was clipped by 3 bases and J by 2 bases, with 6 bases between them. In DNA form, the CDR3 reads TGTGCCAGCAGCGGGACACCCTACAATGAGCAGTTCTTC. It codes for CASSGTPYNEQFF. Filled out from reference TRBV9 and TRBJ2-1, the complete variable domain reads DSGVTQTPKHLITATGQRVTLRCSPRSGDLSVYWYQQSLDQGLQFLIQYYNGEERAKGNILERFSAQQFPDLHSELNLSSLELGDSALYFCASSGTPYNEQFFGPGTRLTVL.

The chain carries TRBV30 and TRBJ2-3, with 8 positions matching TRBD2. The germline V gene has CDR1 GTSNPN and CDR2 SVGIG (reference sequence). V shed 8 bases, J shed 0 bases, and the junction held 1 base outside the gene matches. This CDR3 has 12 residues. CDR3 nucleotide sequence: TGTGCCCGGGGGGGGAGCACAGATACGCAGTATTTT. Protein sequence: CARGGSTDTQYF. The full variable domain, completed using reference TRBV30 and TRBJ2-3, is SQTIHQWPATLVQPVGSPLSLECTVEGTSNPNLYWYRQAAGRGLQLLFYSVGIGQISSEVPQNLSASRPQDRQFILSSKKLLLSDSGFYLCARGGSTDTQYFGPGTRLTVL.